This T cell receptor beta chain stems from a study of prognosis after radiotherapy for stage I lung cancer. Study summary: Among more than five patients the tumors were squamous cell carcinoma, and among roughly twelve they were adenocarcinoma. None of the patients had concurrent treatment alongside stereotactic body radiotherapy.

After removal of 1 base from V and 7 bases from J, the junction contained 7 bases not matched to a gene. This CDR3 has 16 amino acids. Germline V gene lookup returns CDR1 SGHRS and CDR2 YFSETQ. Researchers used two-round multiplex PCR to amplify TCR beta CDR3 starting from genomic DNA. First-round PCR employed TRBV- and TRBJ-specific primers for each gene. The second round of PCR employed universal primers. TCRdb independently ran MiXCR on the multiplex PCR reads; one entry per CDR3 protein. Of around 20,000 distinct CDR3 sequences listed, around 55% are singletons. This chain uses TRBV5-1 with TRBJ1-6; 8 bases are shared with TRBD1. The source is a donor aged 50 or older with non-small cell lung cancer. The source was PBMCs, collected before or after stereotactic body radiation therapy (not recorded which). Written as DNA, the CDR3 is TGCGCCAGCAGCTTGTCCGGGACAGGTGTGAATTCACCCCTCCACTTT. Translated: CASSLSGTGVNSPLHF.